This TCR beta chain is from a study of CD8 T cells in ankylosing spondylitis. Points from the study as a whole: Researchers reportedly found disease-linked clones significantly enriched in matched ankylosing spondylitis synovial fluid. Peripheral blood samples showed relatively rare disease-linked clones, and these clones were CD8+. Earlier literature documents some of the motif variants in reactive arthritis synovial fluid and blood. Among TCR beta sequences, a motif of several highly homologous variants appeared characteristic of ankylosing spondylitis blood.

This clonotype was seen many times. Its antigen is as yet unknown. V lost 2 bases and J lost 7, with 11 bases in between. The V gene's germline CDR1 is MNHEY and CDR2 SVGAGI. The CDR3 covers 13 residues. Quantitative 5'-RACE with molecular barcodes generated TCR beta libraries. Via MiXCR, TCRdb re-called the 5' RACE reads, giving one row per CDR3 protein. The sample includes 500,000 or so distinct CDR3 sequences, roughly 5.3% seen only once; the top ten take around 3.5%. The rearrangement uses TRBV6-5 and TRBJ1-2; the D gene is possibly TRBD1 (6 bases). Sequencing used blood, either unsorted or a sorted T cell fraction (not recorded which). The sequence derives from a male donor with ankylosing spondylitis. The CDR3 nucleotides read TGTGCCAGCAGTTACGCGCAGGACAGTGGCTACACCTTC. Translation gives CASSYAQDSGYTF.